One sample yielded the 15 T cell receptor beta chains listed below, sequenced in a study of cytomegalovirus exposure and HLA in healthy donors. Repertoires were generated with immunoSEQ multiplex PCR, while TCRdb's copy carries only in-frame clones and drops some. The sample lists about 150,000 clones, 86% occurring once. Sequences were obtained from PBMCs. Receptors were obtained from a man between 18 and 35 years old in good health and CMV-seropositive.

The rearrangement uses TRBV4-2 and TRBJ1-2, with D hard to call. The germline V gene encodes CDR1 LGHNA and CDR2 YNFKEQ. With 0 bases removed from V and 5 bases from J, the gap between germline ends came to 10 bases. The CDR3 runs to 14 residues. CDR3 nucleotide sequence: TGTGCCAGCAGCCAAGATCGCTACGTATATGGCTACACCTTC. This codes for CASSQDRYVYGYTF.

Written as DNA, the CDR3 is TGTGCCAGCAGCTTAGATGTACTAGCGGGGAGTATATGGGATACGCAGTATTTT. Residues: CASSLDVLAGSIWDTQYF. The genes are TRBV7-9 and TRBJ2-3; 10 nucleotides align to TRBD2. This CDR3 has 18 amino acids. V dropped 1 base and J dropped 6; count of bases not matched to a gene: 13. Germline loops: CDR1 SEHNR, CDR2 FQNEAQ (reference sequence).

The chain joins TRBV11-3 to TRBJ2-2; weak D call: TRBD2 (6 bases). This CDR3 comprises 15 residues. V shed 5 bases and J shed 0 bases, with 10 bases lying between them. CDR1 and CDR2 from the germline V gene are SGHNT and YENEEA. CDR3 in DNA: TGTGCCAGCAGCCAAGCGGGCTCGAACACCGGGGAGCTGTTTTTT. It codes for CASSQAGSNTGELFF.

The V call is TRBV11-2, the J call TRBJ2-3, with 11 bases that match TRBD2. The CDR3 runs to 15 residues. V shed 4 bases and J 2 bases; nucleotides not matched to a gene: 2. Per germline, CDR1 SGHAT and CDR2 FQNNGV. The DNA for the CDR3 is TGTGCCAGCAGCTGGGGACTAGCGGACACAGATACGCAGTATTTT. It encodes CASSWGLADTDTQYF.

V and J are TRBV5-1 and TRBJ2-7; 9 bases agree with TRBD1. Unmatched junction bases numbered 9, after V lost 0 bases and J lost 5 bases. Germline CDR1 reads SGHRS; CDR2 reads YFSETQ. This CDR3 is 16 amino acids long. The CDR3, as DNA: TGCGCCAGCAGCTTGGGAGACAGGGGGTTTCCCCACGAGCAGTACTTC. Its translation is CASSLGDRGFPHEQYF.

This clone was counted a few times. V gene TRBV6-1 combines with J gene TRBJ1-3; D unresolved. V lost 6 bases and J lost 4, with 16 bases in between. The CDR3 totals 15 residues. CDR1 and CDR2 (germline): MNHNS, SASEGT. The CDR3 region has the DNA TGTGCCAGCAGATTTGGGGAGGAGGCCGGAAACACCATATATTTT. This gives the protein CASRFGEEAGNTIYF.

This clone has just one count. V is TRBV5-1 and J is TRBJ1-2, with 7 bases that match TRBD1. Germline V gives CDR1 SGHRS, CDR2 YFSETQ. The CDR3 is made up of 15 amino acids. Trimming cost V 3 bases and J 7 bases; bases outside gene matches: 12. In nucleotides, the CDR3 is TGCGCCAGCAGCTCGACGACAGGGCGCGAGGGTGGCTACACCTTC. This sequence encodes CASSSTTGREGGYTF.

The chain has TRBV6-5 and TRBJ1-5; 7 nucleotides agree with TRBD1. V lost 2 bases to trimming and J lost 7 bases; unmatched junction nucleotides: 5. Germline V lookup: CDR1 MNHEY, CDR2 SVGAGI. This CDR3 has 14 residues. The CDR3 loop reads CASSYRDRDQPQHF. CDR3 sequence (DNA): TGTGCCAGCAGTTACCGCGACAGGGACCAGCCCCAGCATTTT.

The CDR3 here is CASRGGKGETQYF. The CDR3 nucleotides read TGTGCCAGTAGGGGGGGGAAGGGAGAGACCCAGTACTTC. The chain links TRBV19 to TRBJ2-5; TRBD2 agrees at 7 bases. This CDR3 has 13 residues. Germline V gene data show CDR1 as LNHDA and CDR2 as SQIVND (reference sequence). Losses at the gene ends were 6 bases for V and 4 bases for J; bases not matched to a gene: 5.

The chain uses TRBV5-1 and TRBJ2-3; 8 bases line up with TRBD1. The CDR3 spans 14 residues. Trimming at V came to 4 bases and at J to 6 bases, leaving 7 bases not matched to a gene. Germline V gives CDR1 SGHRS, CDR2 YFSETQ. This CDR3 is CASSLGQGGDTQYF. Written as DNA, the CDR3 is TGCGCCAGCAGCCTAGGACAGGGAGGCGATACGCAGTATTTT.

This clone has a single count. The CDR3 DNA is TGTGCCAGCAGTGAAGGACAGATGAGAGGCTACACCTTC. Translation gives CASSEGQMRGYTF. V is TRBV25-1 and J is TRBJ1-2; perhaps TRBD1 as D (6 bases). The CDR3 is 13 residues long. The germline V and J ends were trimmed by 2 bases and 8 bases, with 12 bases remaining between them. Germline V gene data show CDR1 as MGHDK and CDR2 as SYGVNS.

The genes are TRBV7-8 and TRBJ2-3; 9 bases are a match to TRBD2. Germline loops: CDR1 SGHVS, CDR2 FQNEAQ. J lost 0 bases, V lost 1 base, and 8 bases had no gene match. The CDR3 runs to 18 residues. The chain's CDR3 is CASSLGMAGGPSTDTQYF. The CDR3 nucleotides read TGTGCCAGCAGCTTAGGGATGGCGGGGGGGCCTAGCACAGATACGCAGTATTTT.

This clone has just a few counts. V usage is TRBV21-1 and J usage is TRBJ2-7; the tabulated D call, TRBD1, remains unverified against the DNA. TRBV21-1 is classified as a pseudogene. The CDR3 runs 22 residues. CDR3 nucleotides: TGTGCCAGCAGCAAACCTGGGGGGGGTTCCGGGACAGGGACATCCTTCGCCTACGAGCAGTACTTC. Translation gives CASSKPGGGSGTGTSFAYEQYF.

J is TRBJ2-4 and V is TRBV9, with a weak D call TRBD2 (6 bases). The germline V and J ends were trimmed by 0 bases and 3 bases, with 10 bases remaining between them. CDR3 length: 15 residues. The germline gives CDR1 SGDLS, CDR2 YYNGEE. Written as DNA, the CDR3 is TGTGCCAGCAGCGTAGGGGGGGACCGCAAAAACATTCAGTACTTC. This encodes CASSVGGDRKNIQYF.

The chain uses TRBV11-3 and TRBJ2-2; D possibly corresponds to TRBD2 (5 bases). CDR1 is SGHNT, CDR2 YENEEA, per germline. The V and J ends lost 9 bases and 6 bases respectively, with 14 bases between them. The CDR3 sequence is 13 residues long. The CDR3 region is CASKKGEAGELFF. CDR3 bases: TGTGCCAGTAAGAAGGGAGAAGCCGGGGAGCTGTTTTTT.